Sequencing of this T cell receptor beta chain was carried out in a study of radiation and T cells in renal cell carcinoma. The protocol was immunoSEQ multiplex PCR, while the TCRdb copy is restricted to in-frame clones and leaves out a portion. Of some 100,000 clones listed, 82% were seen once; the top ten hold around 6.7%. As to time point: baseline pretreatment blood. Treatment in this sample: 15 Gy SBRT to primary tumor, nephrectomy 4 weeks later. The specimen comprised blood, sampled from a patient whose treatment included radiotherapy and nephrectomy. The clonotype originates from a man in his sixties with renal cell carcinoma.

The DNA of the CDR3 is TGTGCCAGCAGCGTAGCGGAATACCACGAGCAGTACTTC. It codes for CASSVAEYHEQYF. This chain links TRBV9 with TRBJ2-7; D ambiguous. V was clipped by 0 bases and J by 5 bases, with 9 bases between them. Per the germline V gene, CDR1 is SGDLS and CDR2 is YYNGEE. This CDR3 spans 13 amino acids.